The rows below give T cell receptor beta chains drawn from one sample of a study of cytomegalovirus exposure and HLA in healthy donors. TCRdb's table, derived via immunoSEQ multiplex PCR, lists solely in-frame clones and lacks some. This table has around 190,000 clones, nearly 80% appearing once. Sequencing was done on a sample of PBMCs. The receptor source for this set is a female donor in good health and CMV-seronegative. Each CDR3 is given with its conserved first and last residue. Each record gives: clone size, J gene, V gene, D gene, CDR3 protein, CDR3 DNA. The D gene is left open where the match is weak. Expanded clones are given a class, and other clones once, few, many or no size at all.

- | TRBJ2-5 | TRBV11-2 | TRBD1 | CASSRQGAAQETQYF | TGTGCCAGCAGCCGACAGGGGGCGGCCCAAGAGACCCAGTACTTC
- | TRBJ2-7 | TRBV5-1 | TRBD2 | CASSPATSGIREQYF | TGCGCCAGCAGCCCCGCGACTAGCGGGATAAGGGAGCAGTACTTC
few | TRBJ2-1 | TRBV5-1 | TRBD2 | CASSLDLAGAQFYNEQFF | TGCGCCAGCAGCTTGGATCTAGCGGGAGCCCAATTTTACAATGAGCAGTTCTTC
- | TRBJ2-1 | TRBV5-1 | TRBD2 | CASSLGTSGGHYNEQFF | TGCGCCAGCAGCCTAGGGACTAGCGGGGGCCACTACAATGAGCAGTTCTTC
- | TRBJ2-1 | TRBV5-1 | TRBD2 | CASSLAAGGSYNEQFF | TGCGCCAGCAGCTTGGCTGCGGGGGGGTCCTACAATGAGCAGTTCTTC
- | TRBJ1-6 | TRBV2 | TRBD1 | CASSGTGVHSPLHF | TGTGCCAGCTCTGGAACAGGGGTACATTCACCCCTCCACTTT
- | TRBJ2-1 | TRBV11-3 | TRBD1 | CASSFYRDQGDNEQFF | TGTGCCAGCAGCTTTTACCGGGACCAGGGGGATAATGAGCAGTTCTTC
once | TRBJ2-7 | TRBV18 | TRBD2 | CASSPVTPLAGDLEQYF | TGTGCCAGCTCACCAGTAACCCCCCTAGCGGGGGATTTAGAGCAGTACTTC
few | TRBJ2-7 | TRBV6-5 | TRBD1 | CASSSYTGQGAHEQYF | TGTGCCAGCAGTTCATATACCGGACAGGGCGCCCACGAGCAGTACTTC
once | TRBJ2-5 | TRBV21-1 | - | CASSDRANQETQYF | TGTGCCAGCAGCGACAGGGCGAATCAAGAGACCCAGTACTTC
- | TRBJ1-1 | TRBV10-3 | TRBD1 | CAINGQGDTEAFF | TGTGCCATCAATGGACAGGGCGACACTGAAGCTTTCTTT
- | TRBJ1-1 | TRBV6-1 | - | CASSAGQMNTEAFF | TGTGCCAGCAGTGCCGGACAAATGAACACTGAAGCTTTCTTT
- | TRBJ2-2 | TRBV7-9 | - | CAPLLASGELFF | TGTGCCCCCCTGCTAGCGTCCGGGGAGCTGTTTTTT
- | TRBJ2-3 | TRBV5-1 | - | CASSLETRVTDTQYF | TGCGCCAGCAGCTTGGAGACCAGGGTCACAGATACGCAGTATTTT
few | TRBJ2-6 | TRBV7-9 | - | CASSYSDDRTGANVLTF | TGTGCCAGCAGCTACAGCGACGACAGGACTGGGGCCAACGTCCTGACTTTC
few | TRBJ2-3 | TRBV5-4 | - | CASSLVYMDTQYF | TGTGCCAGCAGCTTGGTGTACATGGATACGCAGTATTTT
- | TRBJ1-3 | TRBV7-9 | TRBD1 | CASARTGPTGNTIYF | TGTGCCAGCGCTAGGACAGGGCCCACTGGAAACACCATATATTTT
- | TRBJ1-6 | TRBV6-1 | - | CASNVNPGGSPLHF | TGTGCCAGCAATGTGAACCCGGGAGGTTCACCCCTCCACTTT
- | TRBJ1-5 | TRBV30 | - | CAWGGPGGQPQHF | TGTGCCTGGGGAGGACCGGGAGGTCAGCCCCAGCATTTT
- | TRBJ2-7 | TRBV11-1 | TRBD2 | CASSSGGLAGFYEQYF | TGTGCCAGCAGCTCCGGGGGACTAGCGGGGTTTTACGAGCAGTACTTC
- | TRBJ2-2 | TRBV5-1 | - | CASSFQGTGELFF | TGCGCCAGCAGCTTCCAGGGCACCGGGGAGCTGTTTTTT
- | TRBJ1-5 | TRBV28 | TRBD1 | CASRTGGYGPDQPQHF | TGTGCCAGCAGGACAGGGGGCTATGGCCCCGATCAGCCCCAGCATTTT
- | TRBJ2-5 | TRBV7-8 | - | CASSKVSGAGTQYF | TGTGCCAGCAGCAAAGTGTCTGGAGCGGGGACCCAGTACTTC
- | TRBJ2-3 | TRBV18 | - | CASSPTENTDTQYF | TGTGCCAGCTCACCGACAGAAAACACAGATACGCAGTATTTT
- | TRBJ1-2 | TRBV28 | - | CASSLLRGYGGYTF | TGTGCCAGCAGTTTATTGAGGGGGTATGGTGGCTACACCTTC
- | TRBJ2-2 | TRBV27 | - | CASSLGSSGELFF | TGTGCCAGCAGTTTAGGGAGTTCTGGGGAGCTGTTTTTT
- | TRBJ2-7 | TRBV20-1 | - | CSARLRAEQYF | TGCAGTGCCCGACTGAGGGCAGAGCAGTACTTC
- | TRBJ2-3 | TRBV7-2 | - | CASSLGAYPTDTQYF | TGTGCCAGCAGCTTAGGGGCTTACCCCACAGATACGCAGTATTTT
- | TRBJ1-1 | TRBV9 | - | CASSVQGGTEAFF | TGTGCCAGCAGCGTTCAGGGAGGGACTGAAGCTTTCTTT
- | TRBJ1-5 | TRBV30 | TRBD1 | CAWSAGQGENQPQHF | TGTGCCTGGAGTGCAGGACAGGGGGAAAATCAGCCCCAGCATTTT
- | TRBJ2-1 | TRBV9 | TRBD2 | CASRGGESYNEQFF | TGTGCCAGCAGGGGGGGGGAGTCCTACAATGAGCAGTTCTTC
once | TRBJ2-1 | TRBV7-2 | TRBD2 | CASSLASSGSYNEQFF | TGTGCCAGCAGCTTAGCAAGTAGCGGGAGTTACAATGAGCAGTTCTTC
- | TRBJ2-5 | TRBV9 | TRBD2 | CASSVGASGGGETQYF | TGTGCCAGCAGCGTAGGTGCTAGCGGGGGGGGAGAGACCCAGTACTTC
- | TRBJ1-2 | TRBV5-6 | - | CASSLAVGQIPYGYTF | TGTGCCAGCAGCTTGGCGGTGGGACAAATACCCTATGGCTACACCTTC
- | TRBJ2-5 | TRBV6-5 | TRBD2 | CASKGSGETQYF | TGTGCCAGCAAAGGTAGCGGGGAGACCCAGTACTTC
- | TRBJ2-2 | TRBV11-1 | TRBD1 | CASSFGTRTGPGELFF | TGTGCCAGCAGCTTTGGTACACGGACAGGCCCCGGGGAGCTGTTTTTT
once | TRBJ2-5 | TRBV18 | - | CASSDVRGRQETQYF | TGTGCCAGCTCAGACGTCAGGGGACGTCAAGAGACCCAGTACTTC
- | TRBJ2-1 | TRBV10-1 | TRBD2 | CASSERSASGKGEQFF | TGCGCCAGCAGTGAGAGGTCGGCTAGCGGGAAGGGTGAGCAGTTCTTC
- | TRBJ2-7 | TRBV28 | - | CASSSGLIYEQYF | TGTGCCAGCAGTTCGGGACTGATCTACGAGCAGTACTTC
- | TRBJ1-1 | TRBV27 | TRBD1 | CASSPLGGSTEAFF | TGTGCCAGCAGTCCCTTAGGGGGCAGCACTGAAGCTTTCTTT
once | TRBJ2-3 | TRBV4-3 | TRBD2 | CASSLHSVEASGRATDTQYF | TGCGCCAGCAGCCTACATTCGGTGGAGGCTAGCGGGAGGGCCACGGATACGCAGTATTTT
few | TRBJ1-5 | TRBV30 | - | CAWSSGKVQPQHF | TGTGCCTGGAGTTCAGGGAAAGTTCAGCCCCAGCATTTT
- | TRBJ1-2 | TRBV2 | TRBD1 | CASRGYRGDYGYTF | TGTGCCAGCAGGGGATACAGGGGGGACTATGGCTACACCTTC